A single sample gave rise to the 18 T cell receptor beta chains below, sequenced in a study of response to subunit inactivated influenza vaccine. A single record per CDR3 protein comes from TCRdb applying MiXCR to the RT-PCR reads. There are fewer than 700,000 distinct CDR3 sequences in the sample; 13% occur only once, and about 12% lies in the top ten. Sequences were derived from PBMCs from blood, sampled around seven weeks after vaccination. Receptor source: a man aged 45-65 years who received an inactivated influenza vaccine.

This clonotype was seen more than once but under ten times. The chain combines TRBV4-3 with TRBJ2-1; 9 nucleotides match TRBD2. Germline V gene lookup returns CDR1 LGHNA and CDR2 YSLEER. The J segment lost 7 bases and the V segment lost 3 bases, leaving 13 bases of the junction unmatched. The CDR3 is 17 amino acids. The CDR3 DNA is TGCGCCAGCAGCCAGGGTGCGTGGGCGGGGGGGTTTAATGAGCAGTTCTTC. It specifies CASSQGAWAGGFNEQFF.

The chain couples TRBV5-6 to TRBJ2-7; possibly TRBD2 for D (5 bases). V lost 3 bases and J lost 0, with 10 bases in between. The CDR3 length is 14 residues. CDR1 is SGHDT, CDR2 YYEEEE, per germline. CDR3 protein: CASSSRSGSYEQYF. CDR3 bases: TGTGCCAGCAGCTCCCGCAGCGGCTCCTACGAGCAGTACTTC.

The chain employs TRBV2 and TRBJ1-2; D might be TRBD1 (5 bases). Germline V CDR1 and CDR2: SNHLY, FYNNEI. Trimming pared 1 base from V and 8 bases from J, leaving 5 bases between. The CDR3 runs to 11 residues. Written as DNA, the CDR3 is TGTGCCAGCAGTGAAGGACAGGGCTACACCTTC. This sequence encodes CASSEGQGYTF.

Written as DNA, the CDR3 is TGTGCCAGCAGCCGAGGTGACAGGGTAGGAGAGACCCAGTACTTC. Amino acids: CASSRGDRVGETQYF. V and J are TRBV7-1 and TRBJ2-5, with TRBD1 matching over 7 bases. TRBV7-1 is noted as an ORF with a role that remains uncertain. This CDR3 has 15 residues. V dropped 5 bases and J dropped 4; count of bases not matched to a gene: 10.

The table lists this clonotype with a few counts. This chain links TRBV24-1 with TRBJ2-5; 10 nucleotides agree with TRBD1. Per germline, CDR1 KGHDR and CDR2 SFDVKD. Trimming removed 4 bases from V and 2 bases from J; junction bases left unmatched: 6. The CDR3 covers 16 residues. The CDR3 reads CATSEFDRGPQETQYF. The CDR3 region has the DNA TGTGCCACCAGTGAATTTGACAGGGGGCCGCAAGAGACCCAGTACTTC.

The chain recombines TRBV15 with TRBJ2-4; possible D gene TRBD1, 6 bases. Germline V CDR1 and CDR2: LNHNV, YYDKDF (reference sequence). This CDR3 has 16 amino acids. Trimming removed 1 base from V and 3 bases from J, with 13 bases in between. The CDR3 loop reads CATSRGTVAVKNIQYF. The CDR3, as DNA: TGTGCCACCAGCAGAGGGACAGTGGCAGTCAAAAACATTCAGTACTTC. The whole variable domain, remainder taken from reference TRBV15 and TRBJ2-4, is DAMVIQNPRYQVTQFGKPVTLSCSQTLNHNVMYWYQQKSSQAPKLLFHYYDKDFNNEADTPDNFQSRRPNTSFCFLDIRSPGLGDTAMYLCATSRGTVAVKNIQYFGAGTRLSVL.

This chain joins TRBV7-2 and TRBJ2-1, with TRBD1 as a possible D gene (6 bases). The ends were cut back, 3 bases at V and 4 bases at J, with 10 bases in the middle. CDR1 SGHTA and CDR2 FQGNSA come from the germline V gene. The CDR3 consists of 14 residues. The CDR3 is CASSFRGPYNEQFF. DNA of the CDR3: TGTGCCAGCAGCTTCAGGGGACCTTACAATGAGCAGTTCTTC. Using reference TRBV7-2 and TRBJ2-1 for the parts outside the CDR3, the full variable domain is GAGVSQSPSNKVTEKGKDVELRCDPISGHTALYWYRQSLGQGLEFLIYFQGNSAPDKSGLPSDRFSAERTGGSVSTLTIQRTQQEDSAVYLCASSFRGPYNEQFFGPGTRLTVL.

This clonotype came up a few times. This rearrangement joins TRBV20-1 to TRBJ2-1; 8 bases align to TRBD1. CDR1 DFQATT and CDR2 SNEGSKA come from the germline V gene (reference sequence). The CDR3 length is 14 residues. With V trimmed by 0 bases and J by 4 bases, 2 bases remained unmatched. For the CDR3, the DNA is TGCAGTGCTAGAGAACAGGGGGAGTACAATGAGCAGTTCTTC. Residues: CSAREQGEYNEQFF.

In its sample, this clonotype was seen a few times. The CDR3: CASSAPPRDYPTYEQYF. CDR3 in DNA: TGTGCCAGTAGTGCTCCCCCCCGGGACTACCCAACCTACGAGCAGTACTTC. The chain links TRBV19 to TRBJ2-7; 7 bases line up with TRBD2. V was pared by 5 bases and J by 2 bases, with 15 bases of the junction left unmatched. Germline CDR1 and CDR2: LNHDA and SQIVND (reference sequence). CDR3 length: 17 amino acids.

V is TRBV6-5 and J is TRBJ2-1, with no clear D. Looked up from germline, CDR1 is MNHEY and CDR2 is SVGAGI. The CDR3 totals 13 residues. The V and J ends lost 4 bases and 8 bases respectively, with 12 bases between them. This chain's CDR3 is CASSSNYRDEQFF. The CDR3 DNA sequence: TGTGCCAGCAGTTCCAATTATAGGGATGAGCAGTTCTTC.

This clonotype came up many times. V and J are TRBV5-1 and TRBJ2-1; no firm D call. The germline gives CDR1 SGHRS, CDR2 YFSETQ. Trimming cost V 0 bases and J 5 bases, with 6 bases left between them. The CDR3 consists of 13 residues. CDR3 nucleotide sequence: TGCGCCAGCAGCTTGGGACAAGACAATGAGCAGTTCTTC. Amino acid sequence: CASSLGQDNEQFF.

This clonotype was seen repeatedly, ten times or more. This sequence joins TRBV7-6 and TRBJ1-1; 7 nucleotides line up with TRBD1. Germline CDR1 is SGHVS and CDR2 is FNYEAQ. CDR3 length: 15 residues. Losses at the gene ends were 4 bases for V and 1 base for J; bases not matched to a gene: 6. This chain's CDR3 is CASSSSRQGNTEAFF. As DNA, the CDR3 is TGTGCCAGCAGCTCAAGTAGACAGGGGAACACTGAAGCTTTCTTT.

This clonotype was found a few times. The gene calls are TRBV15 and TRBJ2-3; D is possibly TRBD1 (6 bases). CDR1 and CDR2 (germline): LNHNV, YYDKDF (reference sequence). Trimming took 0 bases from V and 2 from J, leaving 9 bases between them. The CDR3 runs to 15 residues. CDR3 loop: CATSRDRGSTDTQYF. The DNA of the CDR3 is TGTGCCACCAGCAGAGACAGGGGATCCACAGATACGCAGTATTTT.

This clonotype was detected only a few times. V and J are TRBV27 and TRBJ2-4, with TRBD2 matching 8 bases. This CDR3 region has 14 residues. J was trimmed by 5 bases and V by 8 bases; bases with no gene match: 8. The germline V gene encodes CDR1 MNHEY and CDR2 SMNVEV (reference sequence). DNA for the CDR3: TGTGCCAGCTCCGTCAGCGGGAGCCAAAACATTCAGTACTTC. Residues: CASSVSGSQNIQYF.

V gene TRBV5-1 combines with J gene TRBJ1-1; D may be TRBD1 (6 bases). The CDR3 has 18 amino acids. CDR1 and CDR2 from the germline V gene are SGHRS and YFSETQ. The V and J ends lost 4 bases and 0 bases respectively, with 22 bases between them. CDR3 coding DNA: TGCGCCAGCAGCCCCACTTTGCGACGAGAGGGGGTGAACACTGAAGCTTTCTTT. Amino acids: CASSPTLRREGVNTEAFF.

The chain carries TRBV29-1 and TRBJ2-1; the D gene is possibly TRBD2 (8 bases). Trimming cost V 7 bases and J 2 bases, with 15 bases left between them. The CDR3 loop spans 14 amino acids. Germline assignment: CDR1 SQVTM and CDR2 ANQGSEA. The CDR3 bases are TGCAGCGAAGGGGGCGGGGGGACCTACAATGAGCAGTTCTTC. Its translation is CSEGGGGTYNEQFF.

This clonotype was observed many times. The chain combines TRBV9 with TRBJ1-1; D is possibly TRBD1 (6 bases). Trimming took off 3 bases at V and 0 bases at J, with 15 bases between the two ends. The CDR3 loop spans 16 amino acids. Germline V CDR1 and CDR2: SGDLS, YYNGEE. The CDR3 loop is CASSASSGAMNTEAFF. CDR3 nucleotide sequence: TGTGCCAGCAGCGCCTCTTCAGGGGCCATGAACACTGAAGCTTTCTTT.

This clonotype was observed a few times. The CDR3 nucleotides are TGCGCCAGCAGCTTGATGCTTGGAGATACGCAGTATTTT. Translation: CASSLMLGDTQYF. The rearrangement joins TRBV5-1 to TRBJ2-3, with D unclear. Trimming shortened V by 1 base and J by 5 bases, and 8 bases separated the two germline ends. CDR1 and CDR2 from the germline V gene are SGHRS and YFSETQ. The CDR3 is made up of 13 amino acids. The full variable domain, in which reference TRBV5-1 and TRBJ2-3 provide the parts outside the CDR3, is KAGVTQTPRYLIKTRGQQVTLSCSPISGHRSVSWYQQTPGQGLQFLFEYFSETQRNKGNFPGRFSGRQFSNSRSEMNVSTLELGDSALYLCASSLMLGDTQYFGPGTRLTVL.